This T cell receptor beta chain was profiled in a study of T cell repertoires in cytomegalovirus infection. This clonotype was seen only a few times. The antigen is undetermined. TCRdb used MiXCR to reprocess the reads, holding one entry per CDR3 protein. The data show about 830,000 distinct CDR3 sequences, approximately 29% seen once. This clonotype was obtained from a human donor in good health (CMV status not recorded). Some clones in this sample may be carry-over from other donors' samples. The source material was cultured CD8+ T cells from PBMCs, sampled from culture after CMV antigen stimulation.

CDR3 coding DNA: TGCGCCAGCAGCCCAGCACCGGGACAGGGCTCATACGAGCAGTACTTC. Encoded protein: CASSPAPGQGSYEQYF. The genes are TRBV4-1 and TRBJ2-7, with 9 bases identical to TRBD1. In germline, CDR1 is MGHRA, CDR2 YSYEKL. V dropped 4 bases and J dropped 4; count of bases not matched to a gene: 11. This CDR3 contains 16 residues.